This passage covers 2 T cell receptor beta chains from one sample sequenced in a study of shared clonotypes between healthy human individuals. The method was immunoSEQ multiplex PCR; TCRdb's version includes in-frame clones alone and lacks a portion of them. The profile covers some 1,900,000 clones, with over 85% appearing a single time and 1% to 1.5% taken by the ten largest. Terminally differentiated effector memory CD45RA+ cells were excluded by CCR7 positive selection of CD45RO-negative cells. Sequenced input: naive CD8+ T cells sorted from blood. Every receptor here comes from a man aged 18 to 35 in good health.

This rearrangement joins TRBV5-4 to TRBJ1-1, with TRBD1 as a possible D gene (6 bases). Germline lookup yields CDR1 SGHNT and CDR2 YYREEE (reference sequence). V lost 7 bases and J lost 3, with 19 bases in between. The CDR3 consists of 15 residues. This CDR3 reads CASAFRGGAYTEAFF. Here the CDR3 DNA reads TGTGCCAGCGCGTTCCGAGGGGGGGCATACACTGAAGCTTTCTTT. Combining the CDR3 with reference TRBV5-4 and TRBJ1-1 gives the whole variable domain ETGVTQSPTHLIKTRGQQVTLRCSSQSGHNTVSWYQQALGQGPQFIFQYYREEENGRGNFPPRFSGLQFPNYSSELNVNALELDDSALYLCASAFRGGAYTEAFFGQGTRLTVV.

This sequence joins TRBV27 and TRBJ1-1; the D is unclear. Germline V gives CDR1 MNHEY, CDR2 SMNVEV (reference sequence). Trimming took 5 bases from V and 8 from J, leaving 9 bases between them. This CDR3 region has 11 residues. The CDR3 loop reads CASSQGMEAFF. The CDR3, as DNA: TGTGCCAGCAGTCAAGGGATGGAAGCTTTCTTT.